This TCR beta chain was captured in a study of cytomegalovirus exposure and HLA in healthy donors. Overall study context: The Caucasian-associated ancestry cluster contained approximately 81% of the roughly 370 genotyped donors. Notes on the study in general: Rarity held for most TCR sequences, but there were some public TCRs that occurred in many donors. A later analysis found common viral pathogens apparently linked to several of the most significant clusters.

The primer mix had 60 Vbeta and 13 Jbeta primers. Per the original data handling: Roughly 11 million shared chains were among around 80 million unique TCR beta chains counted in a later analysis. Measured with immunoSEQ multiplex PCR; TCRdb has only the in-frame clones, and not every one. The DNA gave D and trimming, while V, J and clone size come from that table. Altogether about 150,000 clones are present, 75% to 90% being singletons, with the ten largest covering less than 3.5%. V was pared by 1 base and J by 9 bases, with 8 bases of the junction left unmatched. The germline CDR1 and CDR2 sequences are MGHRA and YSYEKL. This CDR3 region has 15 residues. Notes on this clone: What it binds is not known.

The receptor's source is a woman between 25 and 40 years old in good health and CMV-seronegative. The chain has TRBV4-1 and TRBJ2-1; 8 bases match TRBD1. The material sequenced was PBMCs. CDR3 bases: TGCGCCAGCAGCCAAGTGACAGGGGTTTTTCGTGAGCAGTTCTTC. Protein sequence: CASSQVTGVFREQFF.